This T cell receptor beta chain is drawn from a study of cytomegalovirus exposure and HLA in healthy donors. General study results and limits: In a later analysis, V- and J-gene trimming of beta chains associated with a DCLRE1C missense variant, replicated independently. The authors excluded some V segments, including TRBV6-2 and TRBV6-3, as indistinguishable. As a later analysis revealed, the rate of TCR association differed by HLA locus, with DRB1 most and HLA-C fewest. 16,951 TCR beta sequences were associated with HLA alleles at 0.05 false discovery rate in a later analysis.

Note on this clone: Its antigen remains unidentified.

The PCR used 60 Vbeta and 13 Jbeta primers. Libraries were prepared by immunoSEQ multiplex PCR; TCRdb keeps only in-frame clonotypes and omits some of them. The profile covers 150,000 to 200,000 clones, with about 75% appearing a single time and roughly 5.8% taken by the ten largest. CDR1 is SGHDT, CDR2 YYEEEE, per germline. The junction had 15 bases not matched to a gene; V was cut back by 4 bases and J by 8 bases. CDR3 length: 15 amino acids. This clonotype was sampled from a man aged 40-49 years in good health and CMV-seropositive. The chain is built from TRBV5-6 and TRBJ2-7; the match to TRBD2 covers 7 bases. The sample comprised PBMCs. In DNA, the CDR3 is TGTGCCAGCAGCCGGACGCTAGCGGAACCTATCCAGCAGTACTTC. Translating gives CASSRTLAEPIQQYF.